This TCR beta chain was sequenced for a study of response to subunit inactivated influenza vaccine. Study results and caveats: T cells newly recruited by each seasonal influenza vaccination are few, the authors suggested.

To note about this clonotype: The antigen remains unidentified.

Germline V lookup: CDR1 LGHNA, CDR2 YSLEER. This CDR3 is built from 15 residues. Trimming took 0 bases from V and 6 from J; bases not matched to a gene: 4. A single record per CDR3 protein comes from TCRdb applying MiXCR to the RT-PCR reads. The table lists about 300,000 distinct CDR3 sequences, approximately 23% of them singletons, with 10% in the top ten. The sequences come from PBMCs from blood, collected about 20 months after vaccination. The sequence was collected from a man aged 50-75 years who received an inactivated influenza vaccine. J is TRBJ2-2 and V is TRBV4-3, with TRBD1 matching 7 bases. Here the CDR3 DNA reads TGCGCCAGCAGCCAAGATGACAGGGCCCCCGGGGAGCTGTTTTTT. Amino acids: CASSQDDRAPGELFF.